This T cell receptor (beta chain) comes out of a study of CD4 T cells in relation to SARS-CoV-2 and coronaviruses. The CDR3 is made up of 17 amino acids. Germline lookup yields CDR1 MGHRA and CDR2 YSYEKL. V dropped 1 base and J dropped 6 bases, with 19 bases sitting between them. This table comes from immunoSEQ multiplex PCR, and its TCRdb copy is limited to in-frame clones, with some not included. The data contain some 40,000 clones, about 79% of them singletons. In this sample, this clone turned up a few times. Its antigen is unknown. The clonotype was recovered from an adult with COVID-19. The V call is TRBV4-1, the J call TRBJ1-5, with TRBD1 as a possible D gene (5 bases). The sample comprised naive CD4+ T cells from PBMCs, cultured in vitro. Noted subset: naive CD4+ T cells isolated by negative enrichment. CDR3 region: CASSQGRVRDLSQPQHF. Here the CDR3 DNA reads TGCGCCAGCAGCCAAGGCAGAGTCCGGGACCTGAGTCAGCCCCAGCATTTT.